Here is one T cell receptor (beta chain) with its context. This receptor's antigen is unknown. Per-base qualities were not stored, and no clone one base away is much larger. At one collaborating source in Seattle, patients were enrolled during active infection and were followed longitudinally through the course of disease. The collaborating institutions used their own protocols to collect whole blood in K2EDTA tubes. Collaborator samples were shipped for TCRbeta analysis as frozen whole blood, isolated PBMCs, or DNA extracted from either sample type. The entry originates in a study of blood T cell repertoires in COVID-19 (TCRdb year 2020). About the study as a whole: The collaborator samples originated in the United States, Italy and Spain and spanned the acute and convalescent phases of COVID-19. The repertoires were released in a freely available public database intended as a resource for research on the immune response to SARS-CoV-2. The dataset comprised deeply sampled blood TCRbeta repertoires from subjects exposed to, actively infected with, or recovered from COVID-19. Where available, HLA class I and class II types were obtained from metadata supplied by the sample provider rather than from assay-based typing. A de-identified subject ID, COVID-19 status, age in years and sex were almost always included in the sample metadata. Samples were obtained from the ongoing ImmuneRACE study (first 160 participants) and from over 1,000 subjects provided by 6 global collaborators. The material from the prospective study consisted of cDNA or gDNA derived from T cells, B-cell-depleted T cells, or PBMCs. Findings and caveats that apply to the study as a whole: How much clinical and demographic metadata was included differed by source and by participant, and the metadata was provided uncurated.

The immunoSEQ Assay, a bias-controlled multiplex PCR, was used to amplify TCRbeta CDR3 regions from genomic DNA. Per the original workflow: Nucleated cell counts per sample were estimated from amplification of reference gene primers within the assay. Sequence reads were collapsed and filtered to measure the absolute abundance of every unique TCRbeta CDR3 rearrangement. For each sample, productive Simpson clonality was calculated as the square root of Simpson's diversity index across productive rearrangements. TCRdb's version of the immuneACCESS table is confined to in-frame rearrangements and falls short of the full clone set. An unresolved V gene accounts for under half of the shortfall where checked; the remainder is of unknown origin. V, J and clone size are those of that table, while D and trimming were read from the DNA. The sample contains about 340,000 clones, around nine tenths of them found a single time. The leading ten clones occupy around 6.6% of the sample.

The CDR3 starts with the cysteine, ends with the phenylalanine, and has 13 residues. The DNA shown is the 39-base CDR3, in frame from base 1. The junction shows trimming of 1 base on V and 3 bases on J, plus 6 bases between the germline ends. CDR1 and CDR2 were assigned from the germline V gene as SGHVS and FNYEAQ. The TCR originated in a woman in her seventies with COVID-19, enrolled during active disease. Sample: peripheral blood. Recombination joined TRBV7-6 with TRBJ1-2; too little of a D gene remains to name it. The bases are TGTGCCAGCAGCTTAGGTACGGACTATGGCTACACCTTC. The resulting protein is CASSLGTDYGYTF.